This entry lists 15 T cell receptor beta chains sequenced from one sample in a study of CD8+CD57+ T cells in acquired aplastic anemia. TCR beta VDJ combinations and CDR3 sequences were profiled from genomic DNA. TCRdb processed the reads anew with MiXCR; each CDR3 protein has one entry. The table records approximately 270,000 distinct CDR3 sequences, approximately 57% of them present only once. The sample consisted of sorted CD4+, CD8+, or CD8+CD57+ T cells (not recorded which) from PBMCs. All receptors come from a human donor with severe aplastic anemia or a healthy control (not recorded which).

There are many counts of this clonotype. A single base separates this from a much larger clone, so it may be a read error. This CDR3 is missing its conserved last phenylalanine or tryptophan, likely due to a read error. V gene TRBV7-2 combines with J gene TRBJ1-1, with a tentative D call TRBD1 (5 bases). Germline values: CDR1 SGHTA, CDR2 FQGNSA. V lost 4 bases, J lost 9 bases, and 18 bases lay in between. The CDR3 consists of 14 residues. The CDR3 here is CASSSARPGHKAFL. The CDR3 coding sequence is TGTGCCAGCAGCTCCGCCCGACCGGGGCACAAAGCTTTCCTT.

The chain carries TRBV7-2 and TRBJ2-7; 7 bases line up with TRBD1. CDR3 length: 14 residues. Germline assignment: CDR1 SGHTA and CDR2 FQGNSA. V shed 6 bases and J 3 bases; nucleotides not matched to a gene: 8. The CDR3 loop is CASSLTTGIYEQYF. The CDR3 DNA reads as TGTGCCAGCAGTCTCACGACAGGGATCTACGAGCAGTACTTC.

This chain joins TRBV7-9 and TRBJ1-2; TRBD1 might be the D (5 bases). CDR3 length equals 14 residues. V was cut by 2 bases and J by 3 bases, with 10 bases left in between. Looked up from germline, CDR1 is SEHNR and CDR2 is FQNEAQ (reference sequence). The CDR3 DNA sequence: TGTGCCAGCAGCTTACGGCTACAGGACTATGGCTACACCTTC. As protein: CASSLRLQDYGYTF. Variable domain in full (rest from reference TRBV7-9 and TRBJ1-2): DTGVSQNPRHKITKRGQNVTFRCDPISEHNRLYWYRQTLGQGPEFLTYFQNEAQLEKSRLLSDRFSAERPKGSFSTLEIQRTEQGDSAMYLCASSLRLQDYGYTFGSGTRLTVV.

This chain connects TRBV24-1 to TRBJ1-5; 8 positions match TRBD1. Germline loops: CDR1 KGHDR, CDR2 SFDVKD. This CDR3 is 14 amino acids long. V lost 7 bases, J lost 5 bases, and 6 bases stayed unmatched. The CDR3 reads CATRGTGDHQPQHF. The CDR3 coding sequence is TGTGCCACCAGGGGGACAGGCGATCATCAGCCCCAGCATTTT.

The V call is TRBV24-1, the J call TRBJ1-2; TRBD1 matches at 8 bases. V shed 1 base and J 7 bases; nucleotides not matched to a gene: 7. This CDR3 contains 15 residues. Germline V gene sequence: CDR1 KGHDR, CDR2 SFDVKD. CDR3 DNA sequence: TGTGCCACCAGTGATTTCTCGACAGGGGAAGCTGGCTACACCTTC. It specifies CATSDFSTGEAGYTF.

This chain joins TRBV6-1 and TRBJ1-4; no reliable D call. The CDR3 runs to 14 residues. Trimming took 6 bases from V and 0 from J, leaving 8 bases between them. Germline assignment: CDR1 MNHNS and CDR2 SASEGT. CDR3 DNA sequence: TGTGCCAGCAGCCCGGAGGCAACTAATGAAAAACTGTTTTTT. Amino acid sequence: CASSPEATNEKLFF.

The V call is TRBV7-2, the J call TRBJ2-3; 14 nucleotides line up with TRBD2. There are 17 residues in the CDR3. With 8 bases clipped from V and 3 bases from J, the junction kept 10 bases outside the gene matches. Germline values: CDR1 SGHTA, CDR2 FQGNSA. In DNA, the CDR3 is TGTGCCAGCCGGACTAGCGGGGGGCCACCGCTAACAGATACGCAGTATTTT. Its translation is CASRTSGGPPLTDTQYF.

The sample holds a few counts of this clonotype. The chain recombines TRBV18 with TRBJ2-7; 13 bases align to TRBD2. Germline CDR1 and CDR2: KGHSH and LQKENI. With 3 bases clipped from V and 4 bases from J, the junction kept 6 bases outside the gene matches. CDR3 length equals 16 residues. DNA for the CDR3: TGTGCCAGCTCACCGCTGACTAGCGGGGGGACTTACGAGCAGTACTTC. Encoded protein: CASSPLTSGGTYEQYF. Together with reference TRBV18 and TRBJ2-7, the CDR3 gives the full variable domain: NAGVMQNPRHLVRRRGQEARLRCSPMKGHSHVYWYRQLPEEGLKFMVYLQKENIIDESGMPKERFSAEFPKEGPSILRIQQVVRGDSAAYFCASSPLTSGGTYEQYFGPGTRLTVT.

This clonotype has more than one count but fewer than ten. The chain joins TRBV20-1 to TRBJ2-7; D might be TRBD2 (6 bases). Germline CDR1 and CDR2: DFQATT and SNEGSKA (reference sequence). This CDR3 has 16 residues. V was shortened by 0 bases and J by 5 bases, with 20 bases between the two germline ends. CDR3 bases: TGCAGTGCTAGAGATACGGGCCTAGCGTTCCACCACGAGCAGTACTTC. Protein: CSARDTGLAFHHEQYF.

A word on this clonotype: Since a much larger clone is just one base distant, this may be a read error. This chain connects TRBV12-5 to TRBJ2-3, with D possibly being TRBD1 or TRBD2 (5 bases each). The CDR3 spans 14 residues. CDR1 and CDR2 from the germline V gene are LGHNT and FRNRAP. CDR3 in amino acids: CTSGPGRRRDTQYF. In DNA, the CDR3 is TGTACTAGTGGTCCGGGACGACGAAGAGATACGCAGTATTTT.

Details on this clonotype: At one end, the junction sequence differs from germline, possibly due to a read error. The gene calls are TRBV7-2 and TRBJ2-1; the match to TRBD2 covers 8 bases. The CDR3 spans 14 residues. From germline, CDR1 is SGHTA and CDR2 FQGNSA. The CDR3 nucleotides read TGTGCCAGCAGCTTGGGGGGACTAGTCGCTGAGCAGCTCTTC. The encoded protein is CASSLGGLVAEQLF.

This sequence joins TRBV9 and TRBJ2-2; TRBD2 is a possible D gene (6 bases). The CDR3 is 14 amino acids. CDR1 and CDR2 (germline): SGDLS, YYNGEE. Trimming took off 7 bases at V and 5 bases at J, with 15 bases between the two ends. CDR3 sequence reads: CASFGGRGTGELFF. The CDR3 coding sequence is TGTGCCAGCTTTGGGGGGAGAGGAACCGGGGAGCTGTTTTTT.

V and J are TRBV20-1 and TRBJ2-7; 7 bases are shared with TRBD1. V trimming: 0 bases; J trimming: 2 bases; junction bases outside the gene matches: 4. This CDR3 has 14 amino acids. The germline CDR1 and CDR2 sequences are DFQATT and SNEGSKA (reference sequence). The CDR3 region is CSARDRGNTYEQYF. In DNA, the CDR3 is TGCAGTGCTAGAGACAGGGGGAACACCTACGAGCAGTACTTC.

This clonotype has a count of ten or more. The chain joins TRBV19 to TRBJ2-1; TRBD2 matches 12 bases. Germline loops: CDR1 LNHDA, CDR2 SQIVND (reference sequence). CDR3 length equals 16 residues. With V trimmed by 2 bases and J by 6 bases, 5 bases remained unmatched. Written as DNA, the CDR3 is TGTGCCAGTAGTATACCAAGGACTAGCGGGACCAATGAGCAGTTCTTC. It translates to CASSIPRTSGTNEQFF.

CDR3 coding DNA: TGTGCCAGCAGCTCGCCGGGGAACACTGAAGCTTTCTTT. It translates to CASSSPGNTEAFF. The chain links TRBV7-2 to TRBJ1-1; D is uncertain. Germline lookup yields CDR1 SGHTA and CDR2 FQGNSA. The CDR3 covers 13 residues. With 4 bases removed from V and 1 base from J, the gap between germline ends came to 7 bases.